The 3 T cell receptor beta chains given below trace back to one sample, sequenced in a study of shared clonotypes between healthy human individuals. Produced via immunoSEQ multiplex PCR; TCRdb's table is partial and in-frame only. The sample lists 850,000 to 1,100,000 clones; around three quarters were seen once. Sequencing was carried out using memory CD4+ T cells from PBMCs. Documented subset: CD45RA-negative fraction. These receptors were obtained from a young man in good health. Some clones in this sample may be carry-over from other donors' samples.

The chain links TRBV6-1 to TRBJ2-7, with no clear D. This CDR3 is built from 14 residues. V lost 0 bases, J lost 1 base, and 7 bases lay in between. CDR1 MNHNS and CDR2 SASEGT come from the germline V gene. The CDR3: CASSEAYGSYEQYF. As DNA, the CDR3 is TGTGCCAGCAGTGAAGCCTACGGGTCCTACGAGCAGTACTTC.

This clone was counted a single time. This chain links TRBV6-6 with TRBJ2-5, with unresolved D. This CDR3 is 12 amino acids long. Germline CDR1 MNHNY, CDR2 SVGAGI (reference sequence). Between the trimmed V and J ends, which lost 5 bases and 5 bases, there was a span of 9 bases. The CDR3 spells CASSPVPETQYF. For the CDR3, the DNA is TGTGCCAGCAGTCCCGTCCCCGAGACCCAGTACTTC.

This chain links TRBV7-8 with TRBJ2-3; D may be TRBD1 (6 bases). Germline CDR1 SGHVS, CDR2 FQNEAQ. V was pared by 5 bases and J by 3 bases, with 18 bases between. The CDR3 is made up of 16 amino acids. Here the CDR3 DNA reads TGTGCCAGCAGCCCCGTCCCGGGACATCTAACAGATACGCAGTATTTT. Residues: CASSPVPGHLTDTQYF.